The next 28 T cell receptor beta chains were all read from a single sample in a study of blood T cell repertoires in COVID-19. Data came from immunoSEQ multiplex PCR; TCRdb stores just in-frame clones and leaves some out. The sample carries around 270,000 clones, 85% to 90% recorded once. Material for sequencing was peripheral blood. Receptors originate from a man between 40 and 49 years old with acute or convalescent COVID-19.

The chain couples TRBV6-5 to TRBJ1-2; 8 bases fit TRBD1. This CDR3 contains 15 residues. Trimming removed 6 bases from V and 7 bases from J; junction bases left unmatched: 13. Per germline, CDR1 MNHEY and CDR2 SVGAGI. Here the CDR3 reads CASSRQPTGGRGYTF. For the CDR3, the DNA is TGTGCCAGCAGCCGGCAACCCACAGGGGGTCGTGGCTACACCTTC.

The genes are TRBV5-4 and TRBJ1-2; 8 bases are shared with TRBD1. CDR3 length: 16 amino acids. Looked up from germline, CDR1 is SGHNT and CDR2 is YYREEE (reference sequence). The CDR3 DNA follows: TGTCCCCGCAGCTCTCCAGGGGGCGGGGGGGCGGCCGGCTACACCTTC. Its protein is CPRSSPGGGGAAGYTF.

The chain couples TRBV30 to TRBJ2-7; tentative D call: TRBD1 (6 bases). Trimming took 3 bases from V and 6 from J, leaving 15 bases between them. This CDR3 is built from 13 residues. Germline CDR1 and CDR2: GTSNPN and SVGIG (reference sequence). CDR3 sequence reads: CAWSRTVGSEQYF. CDR3 nucleotides: TGTGCCTGGAGCAGGACAGTGGGAAGCGAGCAGTACTTC.

The rearrangement uses TRBV5-4 and TRBJ1-2; D uncertain. In germline, CDR1 is SGHNT, CDR2 YYREEE (reference sequence). The CDR3 extends over 15 amino acids. V was pared by 1 base and J by 2 bases, with 12 bases between. The CDR3 loop is CASSLSSGGNYGYTF. The CDR3 nucleotides read TGTGCCAGCAGCTTGTCTTCAGGAGGAAACTATGGCTACACCTTC.

The chain has TRBV6-1 and TRBJ2-4; TRBD2 aligns across 15 bases. The germline V gene has CDR1 MNHNS and CDR2 SASEGT. There are 16 residues in the CDR3. V dropped 4 bases and J dropped 5; count of bases not matched to a gene: 3. The CDR3 region is CASSGGLAGGENIQYF. DNA for the CDR3: TGTGCCAGCAGTGGGGGACTAGCGGGGGGCGAAAACATTCAGTACTTC.

The chain couples TRBV3-1 (or the pseudogene TRBV3-2) to TRBJ1-2, with D unresolved. V lost 8 bases and J lost 4, with 8 bases in between. The CDR3 loop spans 11 amino acids. From germline, CDR1 is LGHDT and CDR2 YNNKEL (reference sequence). CDR3 amino acids: CASFRGYGYTF. As DNA, the CDR3 is TGTGCCAGCTTTAGAGGCTATGGCTACACCTTC.

The rearrangement joins TRBV7-2 to TRBJ1-2, with a tentative D call TRBD1 (6 bases). The germline CDR1 and CDR2 sequences are SGHTA and FQGNSA. The length of the CDR3 is 16 residues. Trimming cost V 1 base and J 7 bases, with 19 bases left between them. The CDR3 DNA reads TGTGCCAGCAGCTTAGGGGCGGCAGGGACATTGGGTGGCTACACCTTC. This sequence encodes CASSLGAAGTLGGYTF.

Only one count was recorded for this clone. The chain employs TRBV11-2 and TRBJ2-3; D remains unclear. The CDR3 spans 15 residues. With 2 bases removed from V and 1 base from J, the gap between germline ends came to 10 bases. Germline V lookup: CDR1 SGHAT, CDR2 FQNNGV. CDR3 region: CASSLRAEGTDTQYF. The CDR3 bases are TGTGCCAGCAGCTTACGAGCCGAGGGCACAGATACGCAGTATTTT.

The genes are TRBV25-1 and TRBJ2-1, with D possibly matching TRBD1 (6 bases). V was pared by 5 bases and J by 4 bases, with 9 bases between. Germline V gene lookup returns CDR1 MGHDK and CDR2 SYGVNS. The CDR3 contains 13 residues. The chain's CDR3 is CASSHQGYNEQFF. CDR3 DNA sequence: TGTGCCAGCAGTCACCAGGGGTACAATGAGCAGTTCTTC.

In this sample, this clone turned up once. The chain has TRBV7-8 and TRBJ1-1; D is undetermined. The CDR3 totals 10 residues. The V end was cut by 11 bases, the J end by 5 bases, with 9 bases between. The germline CDR1 and CDR2 sequences are SGHVS and FQNEAQ. This CDR3 is CALEGTEAFF. The CDR3 DNA reads TGTGCCCTGGAGGGAACTGAAGCTTTCTTT.

The chain has TRBV6-1 and TRBJ1-5; 9 nucleotides align to TRBD1. Germline trimming cut 2 bases from V and 5 bases from J; bases unmatched to any gene: 4. CDR1 is MNHNS, CDR2 SASEGT, per germline. This CDR3 comprises 15 residues. The CDR3 DNA sequence: TGTGCCAGCAGTGAAACTACAGGGGGCGATCAGCCCCAGCATTTT. It yields the protein CASSETTGGDQPQHF.

The V call is TRBV19, the J call TRBJ2-7, with 10 bases fitting TRBD1. The CDR3 is made up of 18 amino acids. Germline-derived CDR1 and CDR2 are LNHDA and SQIVND (reference sequence). The V segment lost 5 bases and the J segment 2 bases; nucleotides outside the gene matches: 15. DNA of the CDR3: TGTGCCAGTAGTCCTTTATCCCCGGGACAGGGGCTAACCTACGAGCAGTACTTC. Its protein is CASSPLSPGQGLTYEQYF.

CDR3 DNA: TGCGCCAGCAGCTTAGGGAGTAGAACCTACAATGAGCAGTTCTTC. Residues: CASSLGSRTYNEQFF. This chain links TRBV5-1 with TRBJ2-1, with D possibly matching TRBD2 (5 bases). The V end lost 2 bases, the J end lost 2 bases, and 11 bases lay between the germline ends. Germline V gene sequence: CDR1 SGHRS, CDR2 YFSETQ. CDR3 length equals 15 residues.

This clone was observed once. V is TRBV10-2 and J is TRBJ2-7; D possibly corresponds to TRBD1 (5 bases). This CDR3 is 12 amino acids long. CDR1 is WSHSY and CDR2 is SAAADI in the germline V gene. V lost 6 bases, J lost 3 bases, and 9 bases lay in between. The CDR3 nucleotides are TGCGCCAGCAGGGGGCCGGGCTACGAGCAGTACTTC. Amino acids: CASRGPGYEQYF.

The J gene is TRBJ2-7, the V gene TRBV5-1; D possibly corresponds to TRBD2 (5 bases). Germline V gene data show CDR1 as SGHRS and CDR2 as YFSETQ. The V and J ends lost 4 bases and 6 bases respectively, with 20 bases between them. This CDR3 spans 15 amino acids. The CDR3 DNA reads as TGCGCCAGCAGCATCCTGGACTCAGCGATCGGCGAGCAGTACTTC. Its protein product is CASSILDSAIGEQYF.

The chain carries TRBV5-1 and TRBJ2-1; TRBD1 aligns across 12 bases. The CDR3 runs 14 residues. J gave up 9 bases and V 2 bases, and 3 bases lay outside the gene matches. CDR1 and CDR2 from the germline V gene are SGHRS and YFSETQ. CDR3 residues: CASSFGTGGGEQFF. In DNA form, the CDR3 reads TGCGCCAGCAGCTTCGGGACAGGGGGCGGTGAGCAGTTCTTC. The whole variable domain, remainder taken from reference TRBV5-1 and TRBJ2-1, is KAGVTQTPRYLIKTRGQQVTLSCSPISGHRSVSWYQQTPGQGLQFLFEYFSETQRNKGNFPGRFSGRQFSNSRSEMNVSTLELGDSALYLCASSFGTGGGEQFFGPGTRLTVL.

This rearrangement joins TRBV5-1 to TRBJ2-1; 7 nucleotides agree with TRBD1. Germline V gene data show CDR1 as SGHRS and CDR2 as YFSETQ. V lost 8 bases, J lost 2 bases, and 7 bases stayed unmatched. The CDR3 is made up of 14 amino acids. CDR3 amino acids: CASSDRLTYNEQFF. In DNA form, the CDR3 reads TGCGCCAGTTCGGACAGGCTGACCTACAATGAGCAGTTCTTC.

This rearrangement joins TRBV15 to TRBJ1-1; D is perhaps TRBD1 (6 bases). Germline values: CDR1 LNHNV, CDR2 YYDKDF (reference sequence). This CDR3 comprises 16 residues. Trimming shortened V by 1 base and J by 4 bases, and 16 bases separated the two germline ends. CDR3 nucleotides: TGTGCCACCAGCAGAGGCGGGGGGGCAGTCGGCACTGAAGCTTTCTTT. This codes for CATSRGGGAVGTEAFF.

V usage is TRBV6-5 and J usage is TRBJ2-3; D is unclear. The CDR3 length is 14 residues. Per germline, CDR1 MNHEY and CDR2 SVGAGI. Between the trimmed V and J ends, which lost 5 bases and 3 bases, there was a span of 12 bases. In DNA, the CDR3 is TGTGCCAGCAGTCCCGCAGGAAGAACAGATACGCAGTATTTT. Its translation: CASSPAGRTDTQYF.

With respect to this clone: Other DNA sequences in this specimen translate into the identical CDR3. This chain uses TRBV9 with TRBJ1-1, with D unclear. This CDR3 is 14 amino acids long. Trimming cost V 0 bases and J 0 bases, with 6 bases left between them. Germline loops: CDR1 SGDLS, CDR2 YYNGEE. The CDR3 spells CASSVGQVNTEAFF. CDR3 DNA: TGTGCCAGCAGCGTAGGGCAAGTGAACACTGAAGCTTTCTTT.

The chain has TRBV14 and TRBJ1-3; D unclear. Trimming took 4 bases from V and 0 from J, leaving 10 bases between them. Germline V gene lookup returns CDR1 SGHDN and CDR2 FVKESK. This CDR3 spans 15 amino acids. The CDR3 bases are TGTGCCAGCAGCCCCCATACAAGCTCTGGAAACACCATATATTTT. Translating it yields CASSPHTSSGNTIYF.

The gene calls are TRBV19 and TRBJ1-1; D gene unclear. V dropped 5 bases and J dropped 1 base, with 11 bases sitting between them. Germline V CDR1 and CDR2: LNHDA, SQIVND (reference sequence). CDR3 size: 14 residues. The CDR3 sequence: CASSYQVSNTEAFF. In nucleotides, the CDR3 is TGTGCCAGTAGTTATCAGGTCTCGAACACTGAAGCTTTCTTT.

This clone was seen a handful of times. The chain recombines TRBV3-1 (or the pseudogene TRBV3-2) with TRBJ1-2, with 7 bases matching TRBD1. Germline CDR1 reads LGHDT; CDR2 reads YNNKEL (reference sequence). J gave up 8 bases and V 0 bases, and 12 bases lay outside the gene matches. The CDR3 length is 16 residues. Here the CDR3 DNA reads TGTGCCAGCAGCCAAGATGGCTCGAGGGGGCGAGAGGGCTACACCTTC. Its protein product is CASSQDGSRGREGYTF.

The rearrangement joins TRBV6-5 to TRBJ1-1; D is uncertain. The CDR3 has 14 amino acids. With 3 bases removed from V and 8 bases from J, the gap between germline ends came to 16 bases. Germline assignment: CDR1 MNHEY and CDR2 SVGAGI. The CDR3 nucleotides are TGTGCCAGCAGTTATGGTTCCACTCTCAACGAAGCTTTCTTT. Its protein is CASSYGSTLNEAFF.

The J gene is TRBJ2-7, the V gene TRBV30, with 8 nucleotides matching TRBD1. The CDR3 sequence is 12 residues long. The junction had 8 bases not matched to a gene; V was cut back by 8 bases and J by 5 bases. Germline CDR1 and CDR2: GTSNPN and SVGIG (reference sequence). The CDR3 spells CATGQGGHEQYF. Here the CDR3 DNA reads TGTGCCACCGGACAGGGCGGCCACGAGCAGTACTTC.

The count of this clone is one. The CDR3 sequence is CASWAWSAGELFF. For the CDR3, the DNA is TGTGCCAGCTGGGCCTGGTCGGCCGGGGAGCTGTTTTTT. The rearrangement uses TRBV6-5 and TRBJ2-2; D is unclear. Between the trimmed V and J ends, which lost 8 bases and 6 bases, there was a span of 13 bases. This CDR3 is 13 amino acids long. The germline gives CDR1 MNHEY, CDR2 SVGAGI.

The CDR3: CASSSRPGTSGANVLTF. The CDR3 DNA follows: TGCGCCAGCAGCTCTAGGCCGGGAACCTCTGGGGCCAACGTCCTGACTTTC. The V and J genes are TRBV5-1 and TRBJ2-6, with a tentative D call TRBD2 (5 bases). Trimming shortened V by 3 bases and J by 0 bases, and 13 bases separated the two germline ends. The CDR3 is 17 residues long. Germline CDR1 is SGHRS and CDR2 is YFSETQ.

Only a few counts were recorded for this clone. The V call is TRBV7-8, the J call TRBJ1-4; the D is unclear. Germline V lookup: CDR1 SGHVS, CDR2 FQNEAQ. The V and J ends lost 3 bases and 12 bases respectively, with 17 bases between them. The CDR3 length is 14 residues. The CDR3 spells CASSFVEVPGELFF. The CDR3 DNA sequence: TGTGCCAGCAGCTTCGTCGAGGTGCCCGGGGAACTGTTTTTT.